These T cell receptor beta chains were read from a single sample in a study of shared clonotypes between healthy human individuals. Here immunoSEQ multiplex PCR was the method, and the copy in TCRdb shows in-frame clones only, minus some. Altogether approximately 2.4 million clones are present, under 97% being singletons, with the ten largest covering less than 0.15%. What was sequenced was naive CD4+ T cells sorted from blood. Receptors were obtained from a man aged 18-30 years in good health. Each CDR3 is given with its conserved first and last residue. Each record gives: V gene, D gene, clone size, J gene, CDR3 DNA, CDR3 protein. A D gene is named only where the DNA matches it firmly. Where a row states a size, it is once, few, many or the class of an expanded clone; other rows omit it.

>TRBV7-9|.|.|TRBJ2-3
TGTGCCAGCAGCGGGGGGCTATTAGCCACAGATACGCAGTATTTT
CASSGGLLATDTQYF
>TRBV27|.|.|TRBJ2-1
TGTGCCCCCGGCCAGAGAAAAAAGCGCAATGAGCAGTTCTTC
CAPGQRKKRNEQFF
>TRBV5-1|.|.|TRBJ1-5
TGCGCCAGCAGCTTGGGAGGGGAGGTTAGGCAGCCCCAGCATTTT
CASSLGGEVRQPQHF
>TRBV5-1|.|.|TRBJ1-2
TGCGCCAGCAGCTTGAGGGGATTGGGTGGCTACACCTTC
CASSLRGLGGYTF
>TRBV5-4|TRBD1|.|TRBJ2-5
TGTGCCAGCAGCTTCGACAGGGGATCTGGGGGAGAGACCCAGTACTTC
CASSFDRGSGGETQYF
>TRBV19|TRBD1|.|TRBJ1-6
TGTGCCAGCGGACAGGGGAATAATTCACCCCTCCACTTT
CASGQGNNSPLHF
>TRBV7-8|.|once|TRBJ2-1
TGTGCCAGCAGTTCGGACGGCCTCTCCTACAATGAGCAGTTCTTC
CASSSDGLSYNEQFF
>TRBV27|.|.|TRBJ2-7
TGTGCCAGCAGGCCGGCCGACATTGGCTACGGTTGGCAGTACTTC
CASRPADIGYGWQYF
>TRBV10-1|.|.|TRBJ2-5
TGCGCCAGCAGTGAGGGACTCCCGTACCAAGAGACCCAGTACTTC
CASSEGLPYQETQYF
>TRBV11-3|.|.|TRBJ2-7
TGTGCCAGCAGCCCCGGACAGTGGCGCGAGCAGTACTTC
CASSPGQWREQYF
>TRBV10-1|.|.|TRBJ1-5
TGCGCCAGCAGTGAGTCGAGCCAGGGTCCTCAGCCCCAGCATTTT
CASSESSQGPQPQHF
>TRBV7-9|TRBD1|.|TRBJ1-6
TGTGCCAGCAGCCGGGAGGACAGGGTCAATTCACCCCTCCACTTT
CASSREDRVNSPLHF
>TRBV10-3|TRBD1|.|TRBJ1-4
TGTGCCATCAGTGAGTCGCTTGGCATTGGGACAGCAGATGAAAAACTGTTTTTT
CAISESLGIGTADEKLFF
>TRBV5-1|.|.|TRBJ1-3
TGCGCCAGCAGCCCAGACGGGAGCAGCGGCTCTGGAAACACCATATATTTT
CASSPDGSSGSGNTIYF
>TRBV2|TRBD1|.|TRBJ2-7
TGTGCCAGCAGGATGGGACAGGGCTACGAGCAGTACTTC
CASRMGQGYEQYF
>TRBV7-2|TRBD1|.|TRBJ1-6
TGTGCCAGCAGCTTAGGGAGCGACAGGGCAGGGAATTCACCCCTCCACTTT
CASSLGSDRAGNSPLHF
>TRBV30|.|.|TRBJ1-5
TGTGCCTGGAGTCCAGACAATCAGCCCCAGCATTTT
CAWSPDNQPQHF
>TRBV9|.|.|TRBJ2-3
TGTGCCAGCAGTGAGGCGGGGATCCATACGCAGTATTTT
CASSEAGIHTQYF
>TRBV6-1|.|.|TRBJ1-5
TGTGCCAGCAGTGATCACAATCCTCAATGGCCCCAGCATTTT
CASSDHNPQWPQHF
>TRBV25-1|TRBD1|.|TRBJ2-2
TGTGCCAGCAGTGAAGTGTCAGGGGGCGCGGGCACCGGGGAGCTGTTTTTT
CASSEVSGGAGTGELFF
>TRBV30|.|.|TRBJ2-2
TGTGCCTGGACCCCCAGAGGGCTGAACACCGGGGAGCTGTTTTTT
CAWTPRGLNTGELFF
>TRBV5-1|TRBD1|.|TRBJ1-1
TGCGCCAGCAGGCGGGACAGGGAGGCTGAAGCTTTCTTT
CASRRDREAEAFF
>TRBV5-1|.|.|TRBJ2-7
TGCGCCAGCAGCTTCGACAGGATCGGGTCCTACGAGCAGTACTTC
CASSFDRIGSYEQYF
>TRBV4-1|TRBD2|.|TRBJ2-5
TGCGCCAGCAGCCAAATCCCTAGCGGGGGAAAAGAGACCCAGTACTTC
CASSQIPSGGKETQYF
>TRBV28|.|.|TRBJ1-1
TGTGCCAGCAGACGTAGCCCGGGGGGAGGAGAGACTGAAGCTTTCTTT
CASRRSPGGGETEAFF
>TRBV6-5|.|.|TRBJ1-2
TGTGCCAGCAGTTACTCTCTAGGACGGGATGGCTACACCTTC
CASSYSLGRDGYTF
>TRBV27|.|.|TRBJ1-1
TGTGCCAGCACGAAGGGAGGGAACACTGAAGCTTTCTTT
CASTKGGNTEAFF